One and the same sample provided the 8 T cell receptor beta chains below, sequenced in a study of PD-L1 blockade in urothelial cancer. Described time point: pretreatment peripheral blood. The repertoire was sequenced with immunoSEQ multiplex PCR; TCRdb's copy has only in-frame clones and lacks some. Among 70,000 to 75,000 clones listed, 75% to 90% were seen once. This material consisted of PBMCs, taken around atezolizumab (anti-PD-L1) treatment. The receptors originated from a man in his 70s with urothelial cancer.

The J gene is TRBJ2-1, the V gene TRBV4-1; D is possibly TRBD2 (6 bases). The CDR3 is made up of 13 amino acids. With 5 bases removed from V and 11 bases from J, the gap between germline ends came to 16 bases. Germline V gives CDR1 MGHRA, CDR2 YSYEKL. CDR3 protein: CASSLTPGLKQFF. For the CDR3, the DNA is TGCGCCAGCAGCTTAACACCGGGACTTAAGCAGTTCTTC.

The genes are TRBV19 and TRBJ2-2; 10 bases are shared with TRBD1. This CDR3 contains 19 residues. Losses at the gene ends were 5 bases for V and 6 bases for J; bases not matched to a gene: 18. Germline V gives CDR1 LNHDA, CDR2 SQIVND (reference sequence). This CDR3 is CASSPMYGDRGFSAGELFF. CDR3 nucleotides: TGTGCCAGTAGTCCCATGTACGGGGACAGGGGTTTTAGTGCCGGGGAGCTGTTTTTT.

The gene calls are TRBV19 and TRBJ2-1; TRBD1 matches 9 bases. Trimming took 6 bases from V and 13 from J; bases not matched to a gene: 13. The CDR3 totals 14 residues. Germline CDR1 is LNHDA and CDR2 is SQIVND (reference sequence). The CDR3 sequence is CASRNTGGANFQFF. CDR3 nucleotides: TGTGCCAGTAGGAACACAGGGGGCGCCAATTTCCAGTTCTTC.

V is TRBV5-4 and J is TRBJ1-1; 8 nucleotides align to TRBD1. Germline CDR1 SGHNT, CDR2 YYREEE (reference sequence). V lost 4 bases, J lost 7 bases, and 12 bases stayed unmatched. The CDR3 has 15 amino acids. CDR3 region: CASSPYRQGMGEAFF. The CDR3, as DNA: TGTGCCAGCAGCCCGTACAGACAGGGGATGGGTGAAGCTTTCTTT.

V usage is TRBV19 and J usage is TRBJ2-1, with D possibly being TRBD1 (7 bases). The germline V and J ends were trimmed by 6 bases and 4 bases, with 10 bases remaining between them. Germline CDR1 reads LNHDA; CDR2 reads SQIVND (reference sequence). CDR3 size: 13 residues. The CDR3 nucleotides are TGTGCCAGTAGAGCAGGGGGGTACAATGAGCAGTTCTTC. Translation: CASRAGGYNEQFF.

The V and J genes are TRBV7-8 and TRBJ2-1; 8 bases are shared with TRBD2. CDR3 size: 17 residues. The germline gives CDR1 SGHVS, CDR2 FQNEAQ. Trimming removed 7 bases from V and 7 bases from J; junction bases left unmatched: 18. CDR3 sequence: CASNLSPGLGTSNEQFF. CDR3 DNA sequence: TGTGCCAGCAACCTATCCCCGGGACTAGGGACCTCGAATGAGCAGTTCTTC.

The gene calls are TRBV30 and TRBJ2-2; D not certain. Per germline, CDR1 GTSNPN and CDR2 SVGIG (reference sequence). The CDR3 contains 13 residues. Trimming cost V 0 bases and J 6 bases, with 8 bases left between them. Here the CDR3 reads CAWSVQMAGELFF. The CDR3 DNA follows: TGTGCCTGGAGTGTACAAATGGCCGGGGAGCTGTTTTTT. The full variable domain, rest sourced from reference TRBV30 and TRBJ2-2, is SQTIHQWPATLVQPVGSPLSLECTVEGTSNPNLYWYRQAAGRGLQLLFYSVGIGQISSEVPQNLSASRPQDRQFILSSKKLLLSDSGFYLCAWSVQMAGELFFGEGSRLTVL.

The chain links TRBV18 to TRBJ2-1; D possibly corresponds to TRBD1 (6 bases). The CDR3 spans 15 residues. With 6 bases removed from V and 7 bases from J, the gap between germline ends came to 19 bases. The V gene's germline CDR1 is KGHSH and CDR2 LQKENI. The CDR3 loop is CASSQRTVVKNEQFF. The DNA of the CDR3 is TGTGCCAGCTCCCAGAGGACAGTAGTTAAGAATGAGCAGTTCTTC.